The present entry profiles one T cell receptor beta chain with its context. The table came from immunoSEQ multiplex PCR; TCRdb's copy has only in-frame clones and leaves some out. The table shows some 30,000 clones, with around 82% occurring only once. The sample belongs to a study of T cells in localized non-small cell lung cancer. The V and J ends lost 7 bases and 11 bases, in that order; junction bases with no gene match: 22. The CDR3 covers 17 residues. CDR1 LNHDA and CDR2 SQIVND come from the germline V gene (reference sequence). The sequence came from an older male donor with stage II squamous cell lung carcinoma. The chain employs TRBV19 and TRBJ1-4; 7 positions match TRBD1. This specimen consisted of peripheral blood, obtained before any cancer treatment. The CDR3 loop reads CASTTRGRDSYSVKLFF. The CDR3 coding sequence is TGTGCCAGTACCACTCGCGGGCGGGACAGCTATTCGGTGAAACTGTTTTTT.